This TCR beta chain was retrieved from a study of blood T cells in healthy people across ages. The V end was cut by 0 bases, the J end by 4 bases, with 13 bases between. The CDR3 has 15 amino acids. The germline gives CDR1 SGDLS, CDR2 YYNGEE. Sample-barcoded 5' priming and a J-beta primer mix drove a second PCR of roughly 6 to 12 cycles. TCRdb reprocessed the 5' RACE reads with MiXCR, giving one entry per CDR3 protein. The repertoire has 1,800,000 or so distinct CDR3 sequences, about two fifths of them found once; the top ten carry more than 20%. Sequencing was done on a sample of blood. The TCR sequence derives from a human donor in good health. This rearrangement joins TRBV9 to TRBJ1-1, with D maybe TRBD1 (5 bases). For the CDR3, the DNA is TGTGCCAGCAGCGTAGCTGGGGCAGAGGGCACTGAAGCTTTCTTT. As protein: CASSVAGAEGTEAFF.